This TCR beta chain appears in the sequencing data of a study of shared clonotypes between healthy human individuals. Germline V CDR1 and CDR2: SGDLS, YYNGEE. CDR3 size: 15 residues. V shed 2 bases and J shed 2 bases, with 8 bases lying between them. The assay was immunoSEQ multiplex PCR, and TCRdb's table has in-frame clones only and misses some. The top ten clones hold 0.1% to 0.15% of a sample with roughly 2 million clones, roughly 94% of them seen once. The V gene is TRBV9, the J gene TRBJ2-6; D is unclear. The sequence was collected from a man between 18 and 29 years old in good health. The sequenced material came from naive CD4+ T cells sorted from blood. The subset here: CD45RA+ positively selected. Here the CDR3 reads CASSVFGTGANVLTF. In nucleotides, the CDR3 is TGTGCCAGCAGCGTGTTCGGAACTGGGGCCAACGTCCTGACTTTC.